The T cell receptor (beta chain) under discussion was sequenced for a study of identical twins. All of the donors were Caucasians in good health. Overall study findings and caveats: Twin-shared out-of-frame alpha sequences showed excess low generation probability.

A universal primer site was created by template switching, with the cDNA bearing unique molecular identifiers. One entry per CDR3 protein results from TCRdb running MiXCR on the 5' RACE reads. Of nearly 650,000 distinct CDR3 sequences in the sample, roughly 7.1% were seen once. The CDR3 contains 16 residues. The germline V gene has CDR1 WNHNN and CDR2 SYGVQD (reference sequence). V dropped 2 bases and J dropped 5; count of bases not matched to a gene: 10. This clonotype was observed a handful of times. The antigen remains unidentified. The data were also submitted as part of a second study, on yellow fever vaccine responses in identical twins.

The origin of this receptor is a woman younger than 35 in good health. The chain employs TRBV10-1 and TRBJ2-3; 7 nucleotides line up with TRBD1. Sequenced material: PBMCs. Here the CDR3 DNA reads TGCGCCAGCAGTGAGACCGGTGACAGGGACCTAGATACGCAGTATTTT. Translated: CASSETGDRDLDTQYF.